The 20 T cell receptor beta chains listed next were all sequenced from one sample in a study of CD8+CD57+ T cells in acquired aplastic anemia. Genomic DNA, serving as template, underwent TCR beta VDJ and CDR3 profiling. TCRdb reprocessed the reads with MiXCR, giving one entry per CDR3 protein. The repertoire holds 150,000 to 200,000 distinct CDR3 sequences, with roughly two thirds as singletons. It was patients with CD8+CD57+ cell expansion by flow cytometry who were chosen for sequencing. Sequencing input: sorted CD4+, CD8+, or CD8+CD57+ T cells (not recorded which) from PBMCs. Receptors were obtained from a human donor with aplastic anemia.

The rearrangement joins TRBV19 to TRBJ1-6, with D tentatively TRBD1 (6 bases). Germline CDR1 is LNHDA and CDR2 is SQIVND (reference sequence). This CDR3 is built from 13 residues. The germline V and J ends were trimmed by 7 bases and 8 bases, with 12 bases remaining between them. DNA of the CDR3: TGTGCCAGTAAAAGGGACACCGATTCACCCCTCCACTTT. Amino acids: CASKRDTDSPLHF.

Here the CDR3 reads CASSRQGHEQYF. CDR3 in DNA: TGCGCCAGCAGCCGACAGGGCCACGAGCAGTACTTC. V usage is TRBV5-1 and J usage is TRBJ2-7; 7 nucleotides align to TRBD1. CDR3 size: 12 residues. The V and J ends lost 4 bases and 5 bases, in that order; junction bases with no gene match: 3. Germline-derived CDR1 and CDR2 are SGHRS and YFSETQ.

CDR3 sequence: CASPEGLESETQYF. In DNA, the CDR3 is TGTGCCAGCCCGGAGGGACTAGAGTCAGAGACCCAGTACTTC. The rearrangement joins TRBV6-4 to TRBJ2-5, with 8 bases matching TRBD2. The V segment lost 8 bases and the J segment 4 bases; nucleotides outside the gene matches: 9. The CDR3 contains 14 residues. The germline CDR1 and CDR2 sequences are MRHNA and SNTAGT.

This chain links TRBV24-1 with TRBJ2-3; unclear D gene. The V gene's germline CDR1 is KGHDR and CDR2 SFDVKD. V lost 4 bases and J lost 0, with 7 bases in between. The CDR3 is 14 amino acids. CDR3: CATSEGFSTDTQYF. CDR3 nucleotides: TGTGCCACCAGTGAGGGATTCAGCACAGATACGCAGTATTTT.

The CDR3 coding sequence is TGTGCCATCAGTGAAATAAGGGGAAGACTCAGCTCCTACAATGAGCAGTTCTTC. Protein: CAISEIRGRLSSYNEQFF. The gene calls are TRBV10-3 and TRBJ2-1; possibly TRBD1 for D (5 bases). Trimming took off 3 bases at V and 0 bases at J, with 18 bases between the two ends. Germline-derived CDR1 and CDR2 are ENHRY and SYGVKD. This CDR3 comprises 18 residues.

The V call is TRBV19, the J call TRBJ2-1; 10 bases line up with TRBD2. Looked up from germline, CDR1 is LNHDA and CDR2 is SQIVND (reference sequence). This CDR3 is 15 amino acids long. V lost 6 bases, J lost 8 bases, and 10 bases stayed unmatched. The CDR3 sequence is CASRVGTSEGDEQFF. In nucleotides, the CDR3 is TGTGCCAGTAGAGTTGGGACTAGCGAGGGGGATGAGCAGTTCTTC.

This clonotype was counted at least ten times. V gene TRBV5-1 combines with J gene TRBJ2-7, with 9 bases that match TRBD1. The CDR3 consists of 14 residues. With V trimmed by 0 bases and J by 5 bases, 3 bases remained unmatched. CDR1 and CDR2 from the germline V gene are SGHRS and YFSETQ. The CDR3 spells CASSLGQGDDEQYF. The CDR3 nucleotides are TGCGCCAGCAGCTTGGGACAGGGGGACGACGAGCAGTACTTC.

This rearrangement joins TRBV7-6 to TRBJ2-5; possible D gene TRBD2, 5 bases. V lost 5 bases and J lost 9, with 13 bases in between. The CDR3 length is 12 residues. Germline-derived CDR1 and CDR2 are SGHVS and FNYEAQ. The DNA of the CDR3 is TGTGCCAGCAGCACCGCCAGGAGGCCCCAGTACTTC. Its protein product is CASSTARRPQYF.

This clonotype was observed a few times. V usage is TRBV2 and J usage is TRBJ2-7; D unresolved. This CDR3 is 12 amino acids long. Germline CDR1 is SNHLY and CDR2 is FYNNEI. Trimming pared 6 bases from V and 2 bases from J, leaving 8 bases between. The CDR3 here is CASSTKAYEQYF. The CDR3 nucleotides are TGTGCCAGCAGCACCAAGGCCTACGAGCAGTACTTC.

The chain links TRBV7-8 to TRBJ2-2; 10 bases align to TRBD2. This CDR3 has 19 amino acids. Per germline, CDR1 SGHVS and CDR2 FQNEAQ. The V gene end was trimmed by 5 bases and the J gene end by 4 bases; junction bases not matched to a gene: 16. The chain's CDR3 is CASSGPTYGLAGVTGELFF. CDR3 bases: TGTGCCAGCAGCGGACCTACATACGGGCTAGCGGGGGTCACCGGGGAGCTGTTTTTT.

The chain has TRBV10-3 and TRBJ2-3; 9 bases align to TRBD2. Germline CDR1 and CDR2: ENHRY and SYGVKD. The CDR3 length is 14 residues. With 2 bases clipped from V and 8 bases from J, the junction kept 5 bases outside the gene matches. In DNA, the CDR3 is TGTGCCATCAGTGAGCCGGGACTAGCCGGTACGCAGTATTTT. As protein: CAISEPGLAGTQYF.

The genes are TRBV14 and TRBJ2-7, with D tentatively TRBD2 (7 bases). This CDR3 is built from 12 residues. The V and J ends lost 2 bases and 11 bases respectively, with 13 bases between them. Germline V gives CDR1 SGHDN, CDR2 FVKESK. The CDR3 loop reads CASSQWGGLKYF. CDR3 in DNA: TGTGCCAGCAGCCAATGGGGGGGGCTAAAGTACTTC.

In this sample, this clonotype turned up a few times. The J gene is TRBJ2-1, the V gene TRBV20-1; 7 positions match TRBD2. V lost 1 base and J lost 6; bases outside the gene matches: 6. Germline V CDR1 and CDR2: DFQATT, SNEGSKA (reference sequence). The CDR3 sequence is 14 residues long. CDR3 loop: CSARGAGDRNEQFF. DNA for the CDR3: TGCAGTGCTAGAGGGGCGGGAGACCGCAATGAGCAGTTCTTC.

A note on this clonotype: At one end, the junction sequence differs from germline, possibly due to a read error. This rearrangement joins TRBV5-8 to TRBJ2-7; 11 bases fit TRBD2. Germline CDR1 reads SGHTS; CDR2 reads YDEGEE. CDR3 length: 15 residues. The CDR3 here is CASSRGLAASYEQYF. The CDR3 DNA reads as TGCGCCAGCAGCCGGGGACTAGCGGCCTCCTACGAGCAGTACTTC.

The chain carries TRBV10-2 and TRBJ2-1; 8 nucleotides align to TRBD1. V gave up 8 bases and J gave up 4 bases; unmatched junction bases: 4. There are 13 residues in the CDR3. Germline values: CDR1 WSHSY, CDR2 SAAADI. This CDR3 is CASGTGSYNEQFF. The CDR3 DNA sequence: TGCGCCAGCGGGACAGGTTCTTACAATGAGCAGTTCTTC.

A single count supports this clonotype. The chain carries TRBV7-3 and TRBJ2-1; 8 nucleotides align to TRBD2. Trimming cost V 5 bases and J 5 bases; bases outside gene matches: 8. The CDR3 covers 15 residues. CDR1 and CDR2 (germline): SGHTA, FQGTGA. In nucleotides, the CDR3 is TGTGCCAGCAGCGTAGGGACTAGGGTAAACAATGAGCAGTTCTTC. Amino acid sequence: CASSVGTRVNNEQFF. Drawing the rest from reference TRBV7-3 and TRBJ2-1, the complete variable domain is GAGVSQTPSNKVTEKGKYVELRCDPISGHTALYWYRQSLGQGPEFLIYFQGTGAADDSGLPNDRFFAVRPEGSVSTLKIQRTERGDSAVYLCASSVGTRVNNEQFFGPGTRLTVL.

The V and J genes are TRBV15 and TRBJ1-5; 10 bases are shared with TRBD1. CDR1 is LNHNV and CDR2 is YYDKDF in the germline V gene (reference sequence). The CDR3 is made up of 15 amino acids. The junction had 7 bases not matched to a gene; V was cut back by 5 bases and J by 6 bases. CDR3 residues: CATSGTGTGAQPQHF. The CDR3 DNA sequence: TGTGCCACCAGCGGAACCGGGACAGGGGCTCAGCCCCAGCATTTT. Drawing the rest from reference TRBV15 and TRBJ1-5, the complete variable domain is DAMVIQNPRYQVTQFGKPVTLSCSQTLNHNVMYWYQQKSSQAPKLLFHYYDKDFNNEADTPDNFQSRRPNTSFCFLDIRSPGLGDTAMYLCATSGTGTGAQPQHFGDGTRLSIL.

The CDR3 DNA is TGTGCCAGCAGCGAGGACACCGTTTCGGACGAGCAGTACTTC. It translates to CASSEDTVSDEQYF. The V gene is TRBV7-2, the J gene TRBJ2-7, with D maybe TRBD1 (5 bases). This CDR3 contains 14 residues. Trimming stripped 5 bases from V and 5 bases from J, with 16 bases between. Germline V gene lookup returns CDR1 SGHTA and CDR2 FQGNSA.

This clonotype showed up just a few times. This chain uses TRBV2 with TRBJ2-6, with a tentative D call TRBD1 (6 bases). From germline, CDR1 is SNHLY and CDR2 FYNNEI. The ends were cut back, 9 bases at V and 4 bases at J, with 13 bases in the middle. The CDR3 is made up of 14 amino acids. The DNA of the CDR3 is TGTGCCAGAAGGACCGGGACAGGGGCCAACGTCCTGACTTTC. Its translation: CARRTGTGANVLTF.

The rearrangement uses TRBV5-5 and TRBJ2-7; TRBD2 is a possible D gene (6 bases). CDR3 length: 12 amino acids. The V end was cut by 4 bases, the J end by 6 bases, with 11 bases between. Per germline, CDR1 SGHKS and CDR2 YYEKEE (reference sequence). The DNA for the CDR3 is TGTGCCAGCAGCCCGGGGGATCGCGAGCAGTACTTC. Translating it yields CASSPGDREQYF.